This entry lists 31 T cell receptor beta chains sequenced from one sample in a study of blood T cell repertoires in COVID-19. Profiling relied on immunoSEQ multiplex PCR, and the TCRdb table lists in-frame clones only, not all of them. The sample records some 120,000 clones, more than 80% being singletons. The sequenced material came from peripheral blood. The receptor set was obtained from a woman over 75 with COVID-19, enrolled during active disease.

This clone was counted a few times. The genes are TRBV4-2 and TRBJ2-7; 11 nucleotides match TRBD2. Losses at the gene ends were 0 bases for V and 3 bases for J; bases not matched to a gene: 1. CDR3 length: 15 residues. In germline, CDR1 is LGHNA, CDR2 YNFKEQ. CDR3 nucleotides: TGTGCCAGCAGCCAAGATACTAGCGGGAGCTACGAGCAGTACTTC. It yields the protein CASSQDTSGSYEQYF.

The J gene is TRBJ2-2, the V gene TRBV7-6, with 13 bases that match TRBD2. V gave up 2 bases and J gave up 1 base; unmatched junction bases: 1. Germline CDR1 SGHVS, CDR2 FNYEAQ. The CDR3 sequence is 17 residues long. The CDR3 bases are TGTGCCAGCAGCTTACGACTAGCGGGAGGGAACACCGGGGAGCTGTTTTTT. It translates to CASSLRLAGGNTGELFF.

The CDR3 DNA reads TGTGCCAGCAGCCTGGGGACTAGCGGGACGACAGATACGCAGTATTTT. Protein product: CASSLGTSGTTDTQYF. The chain carries TRBV13 and TRBJ2-3, with TRBD2 identical over 13 bases. The germline CDR1 and CDR2 sequences are PRHDT and FYEKMQ (reference sequence). The CDR3 runs 16 residues. With V trimmed by 5 bases and J by 3 bases, 5 bases remained unmatched.

J is TRBJ1-6 and V is TRBV18; maybe TRBD1 (5 bases). CDR1 is KGHSH and CDR2 is LQKENI in the germline V gene. The CDR3 covers 15 residues. Trimming pared 2 bases from V and 14 bases from J, leaving 19 bases between. In DNA, the CDR3 is TGTGCCAGCTCACCAAAACAGGAACCCCTAATCACCCTCCACTTT. Its protein product is CASSPKQEPLITLHF.

The chain uses TRBV29-1 and TRBJ2-3, with 8 nucleotides matching TRBD2. Germline values: CDR1 SQVTM, CDR2 ANQGSEA. This CDR3 has 13 amino acids. Trimming removed 7 bases from V and 5 bases from J; junction bases left unmatched: 8. The CDR3 loop reads CSGDYLAGDTQYF. The CDR3 DNA reads as TGCAGCGGGGATTATCTAGCGGGAGATACGCAGTATTTT.

The chain is built from TRBV19 and TRBJ2-2; 10 nucleotides agree with TRBD1. Germline CDR1 is LNHDA and CDR2 is SQIVND (reference sequence). The CDR3 is 16 residues long. Trimming removed 1 base from V and 6 bases from J; junction bases left unmatched: 5. The CDR3 spells CASSIAGTGEPGELFF. CDR3 DNA: TGTGCCAGTAGTATAGCCGGGACAGGGGAGCCCGGGGAGCTGTTTTTT. Based on the CDR3 plus reference TRBV19 and TRBJ2-2, the full variable domain is DGGITQSPKYLFRKEGQNVTLSCEQNLNHDAMYWYRQDPGQGLRLIYYSQIVNDFQKGDIAEGYSVSREKKESFPLTVTSAQKNPTAFYLCASSIAGTGEPGELFFGEGSRLTVL.

The CDR3 is CSASYRDHGYTF. In DNA, the CDR3 is TGCAGTGCTAGTTACAGGGACCATGGCTACACCTTC. The chain links TRBV20-1 to TRBJ1-2; D is possibly TRBD1 (6 bases). The CDR3 covers 12 residues. Germline CDR1 is DFQATT and CDR2 is SNEGSKA (reference sequence). V was cut by 3 bases and J by 6 bases, with 11 bases left in between.

This clone appeared a few times. CDR3 region: CASSPPGVSTNEKLFF. The CDR3 nucleotides are TGTGCCAGCAGCCCGCCGGGGGTTTCGACTAATGAAAAACTGTTTTTT. The rearrangement links TRBV3-1 (or the pseudogene TRBV3-2) to TRBJ1-4; tentatively, D is TRBD1 (5 bases). The CDR3 spans 16 residues. Germline-derived CDR1 and CDR2 are LGHDT and YNNKEL (reference sequence). V was clipped by 4 bases and J by 2 bases, with 14 bases between them.

The chain employs TRBV4-3 and TRBJ2-3; TRBD1 matches at 9 bases. This CDR3 spans 17 amino acids. Germline loops: CDR1 LGHNA, CDR2 YSLEER. Losses at the gene ends were 3 bases for V and 4 bases for J; bases not matched to a gene: 11. DNA for the CDR3: TGCGCCAGCAGCCAGCATCCGGGACAGGGATCGGCAGATACGCAGTATTTT. It encodes CASSQHPGQGSADTQYF.

In this sample, this clone turned up a few times. The J gene is TRBJ1-2, the V gene TRBV6-2 or TRBV6-3, with TRBD1 matching 9 bases. This CDR3 contains 14 residues. Germline V gene data show CDR1 as MNHEY and CDR2 as SVGEGT. Trimming removed 6 bases from V and 11 bases from J; junction bases left unmatched: 13. CDR3 in amino acids: CASSQPGTGWMYTF. CDR3 bases: TGTGCCAGCAGCCAGCCCGGGACAGGGTGGATGTACACCTTC.

V is TRBV28 and J is TRBJ1-1, with a tentative D call TRBD1 (5 bases). The CDR3 consists of 15 residues. In germline, CDR1 is MDHEN, CDR2 SYDVKM. Trimming took 7 bases from V and 5 from J, leaving 20 bases between them. The DNA for the CDR3 is TGTGCCAGCACCCTGAGCGGGGGAAGAGGGACTGAAGCTTTCTTT. It yields the protein CASTLSGGRGTEAFF.

The chain carries TRBV10-3 and TRBJ1-2, with D maybe TRBD1 (6 bases). V gave up 10 bases and J gave up 1 base, with 10 bases separating them. Germline V gene data show CDR1 as ENHRY and CDR2 as SYGVKD. This CDR3 has 12 amino acids. The CDR3 loop reads CATGQLNYGYTF. In DNA form, the CDR3 reads TGTGCCACCGGACAGCTTAACTATGGCTACACCTTC.

This chain uses TRBV7-8 with TRBJ2-1; the match to TRBD2 covers 8 bases. Germline lookup yields CDR1 SGHVS and CDR2 FQNEAQ. This CDR3 is built from 17 residues. V shed 5 bases and J 0 bases; nucleotides not matched to a gene: 9. CDR3 in DNA: TGTGCCAGCAGCCGTTGGTCTGGGACTAGCTCCTACAATGAGCAGTTCTTC. It encodes CASSRWSGTSSYNEQFF.

This clone has only one observation. The chain recombines TRBV7-6 with TRBJ1-1; TRBD1 matches at 9 bases. CDR1 and CDR2 (germline): SGHVS, FNYEAQ. This CDR3 is 17 amino acids long. Trimming at V came to 2 bases and at J to 4 bases, leaving 11 bases not matched to a gene. Here the CDR3 DNA reads TGTGCCAGCAGCTTATTGCACCCCGGACAGGGGACCACTGAAGCTTTCTTT. Translating gives CASSLLHPGQGTTEAFF.

The V gene is TRBV18, the J gene TRBJ2-1, with TRBD2 identical over 9 bases. The CDR3 has 13 amino acids. V was clipped by 3 bases and J by 10 bases; unmatched bases: 4. Germline V gene data show CDR1 as KGHSH and CDR2 as LQKENI. Written as DNA, the CDR3 is TGTGCCAGCTCACCCCTAGCGGGAATAGAGCAGTTCTTC. This codes for CASSPLAGIEQFF.

This rearrangement joins TRBV6-1 to TRBJ1-1; D not certain. Germline assignment: CDR1 MNHNS and CDR2 SASEGT. Trimming left V 3 bases short and J 8 bases short, with 13 bases between. This CDR3 contains 13 residues. The CDR3, as DNA: TGTGCCAGCAGTGACAGGCCCACTCAGGAAGCTTTCTTT. Translating it yields CASSDRPTQEAFF.

This rearrangement joins TRBV28 to TRBJ2-7, with 8 bases that match TRBD1. The CDR3 length is 15 residues. Germline V lookup: CDR1 MDHEN, CDR2 SYDVKM. The V segment lost 5 bases and the J segment 3 bases; nucleotides outside the gene matches: 9. CDR3 amino acids: CASSHSGTGIYEQYF. The CDR3 bases are TGTGCCAGCAGTCACTCCGGGACAGGAATCTACGAGCAGTACTTC.

The chain carries TRBV5-5 and TRBJ1-2, with 9 bases matching TRBD1. Germline V lookup: CDR1 SGHKS, CDR2 YYEKEE (reference sequence). Germline trimming cut 4 bases from V and 6 bases from J; bases unmatched to any gene: 4. CDR3 size: 13 residues. DNA for the CDR3: TGTGCCAGCAGCGACGGACAGGGGAATGGCTACACCTTC. Amino acid sequence: CASSDGQGNGYTF. Supplemented by reference TRBV5-5 and TRBJ1-2, the full variable domain reads DAGVTQSPTHLIKTRGQQVTLRCSPISGHKSVSWYQQVLGQGPQFIFQYYEKEERGRGNFPDRFSARQFPNYSSELNVNALLLGDSALYLCASSDGQGNGYTFGSGTRLTVV.

The chain recombines TRBV10-3 with TRBJ2-2; D perhaps matches TRBD1 (6 bases). The germline V gene has CDR1 ENHRY and CDR2 SYGVKD. The CDR3 is 15 amino acids. The ends were cut back, 10 bases at V and 6 bases at J, with 21 bases in the middle. In nucleotides, the CDR3 is TGTGCCACCGAAACAGGGTTTAAATCGTCCGGGGAGCTGTTTTTT. This gives the protein CATETGFKSSGELFF.

This chain links TRBV6-1 with TRBJ1-6; the D is unclear. The V gene's germline CDR1 is MNHNS and CDR2 SASEGT. The length of the CDR3 is 13 residues. Trimming left V 0 bases short and J 9 bases short, with 6 bases between. The CDR3 DNA is TGTGCCAGCAGTGAAGCGCGGGGTTCACCCCTCCACTTT. Protein sequence: CASSEARGSPLHF.

This clone has a single count. The chain has TRBV18 and TRBJ2-5; D not resolved. The CDR3 spans 13 residues. Germline assignment: CDR1 KGHSH and CDR2 LQKENI. The ends were cut back, 4 bases at V and 1 base at J, with 7 bases in the middle. For the CDR3, the DNA is TGTGCCAGCTCACGTTCAGTCCAAGAGACCCAGTACTTC. Encoded protein: CASSRSVQETQYF.

This chain joins TRBV4-1 and TRBJ1-5, with D possibly TRBD1 on 5 matching bases. The CDR3 extends over 14 amino acids. The germline V and J ends were trimmed by 4 bases and 3 bases, with 10 bases remaining between them. From germline, CDR1 is MGHRA and CDR2 YSYEKL. CDR3 coding DNA: TGCGCCAGCAGCCTACCGGGACTCAATCAGCCCCAGCATTTT. Its translation is CASSLPGLNQPQHF.

DNA of the CDR3: TGTGCCAGCAGTGAATGGACTAGCGGTCCCTACGAGCAGTACTTC. Amino acids: CASSEWTSGPYEQYF. The V and J genes are TRBV6-1 and TRBJ2-7; 10 nucleotides agree with TRBD2. After removal of 2 bases from V and 2 bases from J, the junction contained 3 bases not matched to a gene. Germline-derived CDR1 and CDR2 are MNHNS and SASEGT. The CDR3 covers 15 residues.

The rearrangement joins TRBV28 to TRBJ1-1; tentative D call: TRBD1 (5 bases). Deletions cut 7 bases from V and 4 bases from J, with 10 bases between. Per germline, CDR1 MDHEN and CDR2 SYDVKM. This CDR3 is 12 amino acids long. The CDR3 loop reads CASMGGGTEAFF. The DNA of the CDR3 is TGTGCCAGCATGGGGGGGGGCACTGAAGCTTTCTTT.

DNA of the CDR3: TGCAGCGTTGAGCCAGGGATCATGAACACTGAAGCTTTCTTT. Protein product: CSVEPGIMNTEAFF. V is TRBV29-1 and J is TRBJ1-1; D possibly corresponds to TRBD1 (5 bases). The germline V and J ends were trimmed by 3 bases and 0 bases, with 11 bases remaining between them. In germline, CDR1 is SQVTM, CDR2 ANQGSEA. The CDR3 runs 14 residues.

The genes are TRBV5-4 and TRBJ2-6, with a possible D match to TRBD1 (5 bases). CDR1 and CDR2 (germline): SGHNT, YYREEE (reference sequence). This CDR3 is 15 amino acids long. Trimming took 4 bases from V and 4 from J, leaving 12 bases between them. The CDR3 is CASSVRVGGANVLTF. The CDR3 DNA reads as TGTGCCAGCAGCGTCAGGGTCGGAGGGGCCAACGTCCTGACTTTC.

This clone was observed a few times. The CDR3 here is CASSFADTQYF. For the CDR3, the DNA is TGTGCCAGCAGCTTCGCAGATACGCAGTATTTT. The chain is built from TRBV7-9 and TRBJ2-3; the D is unclear. The germline V gene encodes CDR1 SEHNR and CDR2 FQNEAQ (reference sequence). The CDR3 loop spans 11 amino acids. The V end was cut by 3 bases, the J end by 4 bases, with 2 bases between.

The rearrangement links TRBV20-1 to TRBJ2-1, with D perhaps TRBD2 (5 bases). The germline V and J ends were trimmed by 3 bases and 0 bases, with 9 bases remaining between them. This CDR3 is 14 amino acids long. Germline assignment: CDR1 DFQATT and CDR2 SNEGSKA (reference sequence). The CDR3 DNA reads as TGCAGTGCTAGTTTAACTAGCTCCTACAATGAGCAGTTCTTC. Translation: CSASLTSSYNEQFF.

This rearrangement joins TRBV5-1 to TRBJ2-1; possibly TRBD1 for D (5 bases). The CDR3 covers 12 residues. Germline V gene data show CDR1 as SGHRS and CDR2 as YFSETQ. V lost 4 bases and J 7 bases, leaving 9 bases between the germline ends. This CDR3 reads CASSTSGNEQFF. The CDR3 nucleotides are TGCGCCAGCAGCACCTCAGGGAATGAGCAGTTCTTC. The variable domain in full, with the rest retrieved from reference TRBV5-1 and TRBJ2-1, is KAGVTQTPRYLIKTRGQQVTLSCSPISGHRSVSWYQQTPGQGLQFLFEYFSETQRNKGNFPGRFSGRQFSNSRSEMNVSTLELGDSALYLCASSTSGNEQFFGPGTRLTVL.

This chain connects TRBV10-3 to TRBJ2-3; tentative D call: TRBD1 (6 bases). Trimming took 0 bases from V and 6 from J, leaving 13 bases between them. The CDR3 is made up of 15 amino acids. CDR1 and CDR2 from the germline V gene are ENHRY and SYGVKD. In DNA, the CDR3 is TGTGCCATCAGTGAGTCGGTGGGGGCAGGCGATACGCAGTATTTT. It yields the protein CAISESVGAGDTQYF.

DNA of the CDR3: TGTGCCAGCAGGGAGAGACAGGTTCGGCGCGAAGGCTACACCTTC. Amino acid sequence: CASRERQVRREGYTF. The rearrangement links TRBV2 to TRBJ1-2; D perhaps matches TRBD1 (6 bases). The germline V and J ends were trimmed by 6 bases and 8 bases, with 22 bases remaining between them. This CDR3 spans 15 amino acids. Germline V CDR1 and CDR2: SNHLY, FYNNEI.